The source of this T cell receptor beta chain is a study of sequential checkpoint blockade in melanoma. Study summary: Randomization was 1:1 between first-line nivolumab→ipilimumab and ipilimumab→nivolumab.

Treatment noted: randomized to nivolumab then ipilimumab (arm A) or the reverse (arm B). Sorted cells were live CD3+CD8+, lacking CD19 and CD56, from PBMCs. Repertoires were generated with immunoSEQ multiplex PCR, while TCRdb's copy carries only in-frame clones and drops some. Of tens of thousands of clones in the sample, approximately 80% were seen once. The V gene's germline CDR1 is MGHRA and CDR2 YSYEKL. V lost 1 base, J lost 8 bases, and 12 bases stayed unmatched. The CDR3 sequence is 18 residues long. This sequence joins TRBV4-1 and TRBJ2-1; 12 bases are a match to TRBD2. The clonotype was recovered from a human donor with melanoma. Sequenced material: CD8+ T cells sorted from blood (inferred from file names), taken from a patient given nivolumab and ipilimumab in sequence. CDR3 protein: CASSQVPTTSGRGDEQFF. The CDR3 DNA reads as TGCGCCAGCAGCCAAGTCCCAACGACTAGCGGGAGAGGAGATGAGCAGTTCTTC.